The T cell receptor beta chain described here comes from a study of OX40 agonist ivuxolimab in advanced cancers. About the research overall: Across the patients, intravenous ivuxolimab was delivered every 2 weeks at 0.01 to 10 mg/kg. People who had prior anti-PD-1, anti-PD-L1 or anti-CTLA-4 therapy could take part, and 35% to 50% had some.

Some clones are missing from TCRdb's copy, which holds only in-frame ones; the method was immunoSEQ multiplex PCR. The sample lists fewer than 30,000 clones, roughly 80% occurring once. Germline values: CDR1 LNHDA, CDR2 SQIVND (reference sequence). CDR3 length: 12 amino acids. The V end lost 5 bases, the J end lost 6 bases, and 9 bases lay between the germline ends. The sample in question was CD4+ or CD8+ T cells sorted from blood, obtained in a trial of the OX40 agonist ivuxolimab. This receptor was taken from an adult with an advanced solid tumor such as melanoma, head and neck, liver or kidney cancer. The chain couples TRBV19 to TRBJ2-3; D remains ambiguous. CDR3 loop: CASSLRRDTQYF. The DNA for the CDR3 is TGTGCCAGTAGTCTACGAAGGGATACGCAGTATTTT.